This note documents a single T cell receptor beta chain sequence. Its cognate antigen is unknown. Generation of TCR beta libraries employed quantitative 5'-RACE incorporating molecular barcodes. TCRdb independently ran MiXCR on the 5' RACE reads; one entry per CDR3 protein. Of about 140,000 distinct CDR3 sequences in the sample, 6.5% to 8.5% were seen once. These data belong to a study of CD8 T cells in ankylosing spondylitis. Study-wide points: Clones linked to disease, bearing a CD8+ phenotype, were relatively rare in peripheral blood. Clones tied to disease were said to be significantly enriched in matched ankylosing spondylitis synovial fluid. Within ankylosing spondylitis blood, a TCR beta motif made up of under 10 highly homologous variants appeared to be characteristic.

CDR1 and CDR2 from the germline V gene are MNHNS and SASEGT. This CDR3 has 14 amino acids. Trimming took 10 bases from V and 7 from J; bases not matched to a gene: 12. Sequencing was performed on synovial fluid, either unsorted or a sorted T cell fraction (not recorded which). J is TRBJ2-1 and V is TRBV6-1, with 8 positions matching TRBD1. The sequence derives from a male donor with ankylosing spondylitis. The CDR3, as DNA: TGTGCCACCCGCCGGACAGGGAGTGGGAATGAGCAGTTCTTC. Residues: CATRRTGSGNEQFF.